The count of the clone carrying this T cell receptor (beta chain) is one. Antigen specificity is unknown. Germline V CDR1 and CDR2: MNHEY, SMNVEV (reference sequence). Trimming shortened V by 4 bases and J by 1 base, and 14 bases separated the two germline ends. This CDR3 comprises 16 residues. These data originate in a study of cytomegalovirus exposure and HLA in healthy donors. Study conclusions and caveats: Whilst most TCR sequences proved rare, a subset of public TCRs occurred across many donors.

Data came from immunoSEQ multiplex PCR; TCRdb stores just in-frame clones and leaves some out. The sample has 70,000 or so clones, 85% to 95% seen once. The chain uses TRBV27 and TRBJ2-4; no clear D. The receptor was isolated from a man younger than 35 in good health and CMV-seropositive. Sequencing was carried out using PBMCs. CDR3 bases: TGTGCCAGCAGTTCGAACTTGGGCATGGCCAAAAACATTCAGTACTTC. Translation: CASSSNLGMAKNIQYF.